The rows below give T cell receptor beta chains drawn from one sample of a study of blood T cell repertoires in COVID-19. The assay was immunoSEQ multiplex PCR, and TCRdb's table has in-frame clones only and misses some. The sample has some 270,000 clones, approximately 86% seen once. Material for sequencing was peripheral blood. The receptors were gathered from a man aged 35 to 55 with active or convalescent COVID-19. CDR3s include the opening cysteine and the closing phenylalanine or tryptophan. Fields, in order: D gene, V gene, J gene, clone size, CDR3 DNA, CDR3 protein. D genes are given only for firm matches. Some rows have no size entry. The others give once, few or many, or a class for an expanded clone.

D: -
V: TRBV3-1/TRBV3-2
J: TRBJ1-2
size: -
DNA: TGTGCCAGCAGCCTTTTAGACAGGCGGAATGGCTACACCTTC
CDR3: CASSLLDRRNGYTF

D: -
V: TRBV24-1
J: TRBJ2-7
size: -
DNA: TGTGCCACCAGTGCCCTGCGGGGAGCATCCTACGAGCAGTACTTC
CDR3: CATSALRGASYEQYF

D: TRBD1
V: TRBV9
J: TRBJ1-2
size: few
DNA: TGTGCCAGCAGCGTAGCGGCAGGGGGCGATGGCTACACCTTC
CDR3: CASSVAAGGDGYTF

D: TRBD1
V: TRBV19
J: TRBJ1-1
size: -
DNA: TGTGCCAGTAGCTGGGACAGTTCCAACACTGAAGCTTTCTTT
CDR3: CASSWDSSNTEAFF

D: TRBD1
V: TRBV13
J: TRBJ2-7
size: -
DNA: TGTGCCAGCAGCGAAGGACAGGTCCCGGGAGAGCAGTACTTC
CDR3: CASSEGQVPGEQYF

D: -
V: TRBV7-2
J: TRBJ1-5
size: -
DNA: TGTGCCAGCAGCTTACAGGGGACCCATCAGCCCCAGCATTTT
CDR3: CASSLQGTHQPQHF

D: -
V: TRBV12-3/TRBV12-4
J: TRBJ1-6
size: -
DNA: TGTGCCAGCAGTCTCACGGTCGGTTCACCCCTCCACTTT
CDR3: CASSLTVGSPLHF

D: -
V: TRBV11-2
J: TRBJ1-1
size: -
DNA: TGTGCCAGCAGCTTCCAAAGCCTGAACACTGAAGCTTTCTTT
CDR3: CASSFQSLNTEAFF

D: TRBD2
V: TRBV16
J: TRBJ2-4
size: -
DNA: TGTGCCAGCAAAGCGGGAGTGGAGAACATTCAGTACTTC
CDR3: CASKAGVENIQYF

D: -
V: TRBV2
J: TRBJ1-2
size: -
DNA: TGTGCCAGCAGCGGGGGTCTCCTCGGCACCTTC
CDR3: CASSGGLLGTF

D: TRBD2
V: TRBV27
J: TRBJ2-3
size: -
DNA: TGTGCCAGCAGACCCGGACTAGCGGGGGGCCGCACAGATACGCAGTATTTT
CDR3: CASRPGLAGGRTDTQYF

D: -
V: TRBV6-6
J: TRBJ1-5
size: -
DNA: TGTGCCAGCGGGGGAGGCTATCAGCCCCAGCATTTT
CDR3: CASGGGYQPQHF

D: -
V: TRBV9
J: TRBJ2-3
size: -
DNA: TGTGCCAGCAGCGTAAGCCCAGGGACTTACACAGATACGCAGTATTTT
CDR3: CASSVSPGTYTDTQYF

D: TRBD1
V: TRBV9
J: TRBJ1-2
size: -
DNA: TGTGCCAGCAGCGTAGATAGGCAGGGGGAGTTATATGGCTACACCTTC
CDR3: CASSVDRQGELYGYTF

D: TRBD1
V: TRBV5-1
J: TRBJ1-1
size: -
DNA: TGCGCCAGCAGCTTGGACCCTAACAGGGGTTCAGCTGAAGCTTTCTTT
CDR3: CASSLDPNRGSAEAFF

D: -
V: TRBV6-5
J: TRBJ2-1
size: -
DNA: TGTGCCAGCCGGGACTTCTACTACAATGAGCAGTTCTTC
CDR3: CASRDFYYNEQFF

D: -
V: TRBV30
J: TRBJ1-1
size: -
DNA: TGTGCCACAATCCGACAGCCCAACACTGAAGCTTTCTTT
CDR3: CATIRQPNTEAFF

D: -
V: TRBV30
J: TRBJ2-3
size: -
DNA: TGTGCCTGGAGTCGACATGGGCCACGGGATACGCAGTATTTT
CDR3: CAWSRHGPRDTQYF

D: TRBD1
V: TRBV24-1
J: TRBJ1-2
size: -
DNA: TGTGCCACCAGTGATTTTACAGGGGAGGTTCACTATGGCTACACCTTC
CDR3: CATSDFTGEVHYGYTF

D: -
V: TRBV19
J: TRBJ2-7
size: once
DNA: TGTGCCAGTAGTATAGAACGGGGGGCTCGGGAGCAGTACTTC
CDR3: CASSIERGAREQYF

D: TRBD1
V: TRBV3-1/TRBV3-2
J: TRBJ2-2
size: -
DNA: TGTGCCAGCAGCCGATATGACAGGGACACCGGGGAGCTGTTTTTT
CDR3: CASSRYDRDTGELFF